This T cell receptor (beta chain) was sequenced in a study of blood T cells in healthy people across ages. From germline, CDR1 is SGDLS and CDR2 YYNGEE. Trimming left V 0 bases short and J 4 bases short, with 16 bases between. CDR3 length: 16 residues. This clonotype came up a few times. Each donor had around 11 milliliters of peripheral blood drawn. Primed by a sample-barcoded 5' primer and a J-beta primer mix, a second PCR proceeded for 7 to 11 cycles. Through a template-switch adaptor with 12 random nucleotides, each cDNA molecule received a tag. Each CDR3 protein gets one entry after TCRdb re-called the 5' RACE reads with MiXCR. The data show roughly 1,500,000 distinct CDR3 sequences, approximately 40% seen once.

The TCR sequence derives from a woman under 30 in good health. The sequenced sample was blood. The chain couples TRBV9 to TRBJ2-5; TRBD1 is a possible D gene (6 bases). CDR3: CASSVGIGRGVETQYF. DNA of the CDR3: TGTGCCAGCAGCGTAGGGATTGGCAGGGGAGTAGAGACCCAGTACTTC.